The entry below describes one T cell receptor (beta chain). Authors' data handling: The authors estimated nucleated cell counts from reference gene primer amplification. The data were produced by immunoSEQ multiplex PCR, yet TCRdb's version contains in-frame clones alone and is incomplete. V and J calls and clone size are as listed in that table; D and trimming were resolved from the DNA. The data contain more than 200,000 clones, around 87% of them seen just once; the ten biggest clones take up roughly 6%. The V gene end was trimmed by 3 bases and the J gene end by 7 bases; junction bases not matched to a gene: 4. CDR3 length equals 15 residues. CDR1 is SGDLS and CDR2 is YYNGEE in the germline V gene. This record comes from a study of blood T cell repertoires in COVID-19. Across the study: Specimens from acute and convalescent COVID-19 originated in the United States, Italy and Spain.

The chain has TRBV9 and TRBJ1-6, with TRBD1 matching 10 bases. Sequencing used PBMCs or T cells enriched from blood (not recorded which). The origin of this receptor is a woman between 25 and 40 years old with acute COVID-19. The CDR3 DNA reads as TGTGCCAGCAGCGAGACAGGGGGCTCGAATTCACCCCTCCACTTT. Amino acids: CASSETGGSNSPLHF.